These 9 T cell receptor beta chains were sequenced from one sample in a study of T cell repertoires in cytomegalovirus infection. Their antigen targets remain unknown. TCRdb recomputed calls from the reads with MiXCR, one row per CDR3 protein. This table has 150,000 or so distinct CDR3 sequences, about a fifth appearing once. The starting material was CD8+ T cells from cultured PBMCs, obtained from culture after CMV antigen stimulation. These receptors all stem from a human donor in good health (CMV status not recorded). Some clones in this sample may be carry-over from other donors' samples.

The CDR3 spells CASSWRGQENTEAFF. The DNA of the CDR3 is TGCGCCAGCAGCTGGCGGGGACAGGAGAACACTGAAGCTTTCTTT. V usage is TRBV5-1 and J usage is TRBJ1-1; 8 bases map to TRBD1. Germline V gives CDR1 SGHRS, CDR2 YFSETQ. The V gene end was trimmed by 3 bases and the J gene end by 1 base; junction bases not matched to a gene: 5. CDR3 length equals 15 residues.

This chain uses TRBV7-9 with TRBJ1-2; 9 bases map to TRBD1. Germline V gene data show CDR1 as SEHNR and CDR2 as FQNEAQ (reference sequence). V shed 5 bases, J shed 8 bases, and the junction held 9 bases outside the gene matches. The length of the CDR3 is 14 residues. CDR3 amino acids: CASSRQGEWEGYTF. The CDR3 DNA follows: TGTGCCAGCAGCCGACAGGGGGAGTGGGAAGGCTACACCTTC.

This clonotype was seen more than once but under ten times. V and J are TRBV7-6 and TRBJ1-1; weak D call: TRBD1 (5 bases). Germline V lookup: CDR1 SGHVS, CDR2 FNYEAQ. Trimming stripped 5 bases from V and 1 base from J, with 11 bases between. CDR3 size: 14 residues. In DNA form, the CDR3 reads TGTGCCAGCAGCGCGGGGGTGGAGAACACTGAAGCTTTCTTT. Translated: CASSAGVENTEAFF. Full variable domain (remainder filled in from reference TRBV7-6 and TRBJ1-1): GAGVSQSPRYKVTKRGQDVALRCDPISGHVSLYWYRQALGQGPEFLTYFNYEAQQDKSGLPNDRFSAERPEGSISTLTIQRTEQRDSAMYRCASSAGVENTEAFFGQGTRLTVV.

This clonotype was recorded a few times. This rearrangement joins TRBV6-5 to TRBJ2-1; 11 nucleotides line up with TRBD1. From germline, CDR1 is MNHEY and CDR2 SVGAGI. J was trimmed by 10 bases and V by 5 bases; bases with no gene match: 7. The CDR3 is 14 amino acids. This CDR3 is CASSIGTGGFEQFF. CDR3 sequence (DNA): TGTGCCAGCAGTATTGGGACAGGGGGTTTCGAGCAGTTCTTC.

Points on this clonotype: Given a much more abundant clone one base away, this may be a read error. V is TRBV7-9 and J is TRBJ1-4; 10 bases agree with TRBD1. The CDR3 loop spans 19 amino acids. The trim removed 3 bases at V and 7 bases at J, leaving 17 bases unmatched. The V gene's germline CDR1 is SEHNR and CDR2 FQNEAQ (reference sequence). Here the CDR3 reads CASSFQDRGPRRRSEKLFF. The CDR3 coding sequence is TGTGCCAGCAGCTTTCAAGACAGGGGGCCTCGGAGGAGGTCTGAAAAACTGTTTTTT.

J is TRBJ2-7 and V is TRBV2; tentative D call: TRBD1 (6 bases). This CDR3 region has 12 residues. Between the trimmed V and J ends, which lost 6 bases and 3 bases, there was a span of 9 bases. The germline gives CDR1 SNHLY, CDR2 FYNNEI. CDR3 amino acids: CASRKGGYEQYF. The CDR3 DNA is TGTGCCAGCAGGAAAGGGGGCTACGAGCAGTACTTC.

The chain couples TRBV6-6 to TRBJ2-7; D possibly corresponds to TRBD2 (6 bases). The CDR3 has 16 residues. Trimming stripped 0 bases from V and 0 bases from J, with 12 bases between. CDR1 is MNHNY and CDR2 is SVGAGI in the germline V gene (reference sequence). The CDR3, as DNA: TGTGCCAGCAGTTACTCTGGCGGGGTGAGCTCCTACGAGCAGTACTTC. Protein product: CASSYSGGVSSYEQYF.

This clonotype was counted between two and nine times. The chain employs TRBV7-2 and TRBJ2-1, with 14 positions matching TRBD2. V lost 1 base, J lost 7 bases, and 21 bases stayed unmatched. The CDR3 totals 22 residues. From germline, CDR1 is SGHTA and CDR2 FQGNSA. The CDR3 here is CASSLDLNPGLAGVPFENEQFF. In DNA, the CDR3 is TGTGCCAGCAGCTTAGATCTAAATCCGGGACTAGCGGGGGTTCCCTTTGAGAATGAGCAGTTCTTC.

This clonotype has more than one count but fewer than ten. This chain links TRBV7-2 with TRBJ2-1, with D hard to call. The V and J ends lost 5 bases and 2 bases respectively, with 13 bases between them. The germline CDR1 and CDR2 sequences are SGHTA and FQGNSA. This CDR3 has 15 amino acids. CDR3 amino acids: CASSPGTRTYNEQFF. Written as DNA, the CDR3 is TGTGCCAGCAGCCCGGGTACGCGTACCTACAATGAGCAGTTCTTC.